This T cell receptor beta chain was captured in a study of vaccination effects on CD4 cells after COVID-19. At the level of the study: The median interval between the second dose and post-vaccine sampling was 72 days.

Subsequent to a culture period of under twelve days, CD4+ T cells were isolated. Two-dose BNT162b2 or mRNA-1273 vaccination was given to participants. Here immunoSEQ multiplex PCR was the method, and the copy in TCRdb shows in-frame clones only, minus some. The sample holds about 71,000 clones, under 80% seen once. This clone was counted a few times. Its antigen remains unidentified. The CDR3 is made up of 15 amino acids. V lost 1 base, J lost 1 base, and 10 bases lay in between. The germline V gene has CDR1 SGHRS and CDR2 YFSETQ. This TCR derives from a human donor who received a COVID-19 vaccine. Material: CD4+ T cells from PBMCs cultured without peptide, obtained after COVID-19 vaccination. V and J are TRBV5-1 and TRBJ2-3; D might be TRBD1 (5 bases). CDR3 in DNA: TGCGCCAGCAGCTTGTTGGGCAGGGGCACAGATACGCAGTATTTT. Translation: CASSLLGRGTDTQYF. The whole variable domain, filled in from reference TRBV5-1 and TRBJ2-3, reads KAGVTQTPRYLIKTRGQQVTLSCSPISGHRSVSWYQQTPGQGLQFLFEYFSETQRNKGNFPGRFSGRQFSNSRSEMNVSTLELGDSALYLCASSLLGRGTDTQYFGPGTRLTVL.